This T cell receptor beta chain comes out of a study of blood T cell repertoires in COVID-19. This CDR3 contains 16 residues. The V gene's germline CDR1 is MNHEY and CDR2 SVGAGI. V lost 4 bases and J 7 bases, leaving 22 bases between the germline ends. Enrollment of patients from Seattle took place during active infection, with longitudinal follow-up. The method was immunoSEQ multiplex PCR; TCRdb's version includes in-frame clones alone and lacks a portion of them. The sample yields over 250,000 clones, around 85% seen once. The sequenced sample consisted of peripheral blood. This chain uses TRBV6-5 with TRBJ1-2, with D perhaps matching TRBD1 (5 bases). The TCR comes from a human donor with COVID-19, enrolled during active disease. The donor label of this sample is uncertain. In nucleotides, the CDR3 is TGTGCCAGCAGTTCGGGCCGTGCACCAGGGTCGACTGGCTACACCTTC. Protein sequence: CASSSGRAPGSTGYTF.